This T cell receptor (beta chain) was obtained from a study of T cells in Graves' hyperthyroidism and ophthalmopathy. Whole-study context: The authors collected peripheral blood at initial diagnosis, before any treatment.

Germline CDR1 WNHNN, CDR2 SYGVQD (reference sequence). Trimming stripped 3 bases from V and 4 bases from J, with 7 bases between. CDR3 size: 12 residues. This clonotype was seen only a few times. Its matching antigen is unknown. Amplification targeted TCR beta CDR3 regions from RNA transcripts. TCR CDR3 regions were first amplified by RT-PCR with HTBI primers. TCRdb ran MiXCR on the multiplex PCR reads and lists one entry per CDR3 protein. This table has about 260,000 distinct CDR3 sequences, around 20% appearing once. The cohort's ophthalmopathy patients, a group with duration under 3 months, had a Clinical Activity Score of at least 3 and a NOSPECS grade of at least 4. General study points: Blood also contained most expanded thyroid clonotypes above 0.001.

This receptor was taken from a man between 25 and 39 years old with Graves' ophthalmopathy. The chain joins TRBV10-1 to TRBJ2-7; tentatively, D is TRBD2 (5 bases). Sequenced: blood. As DNA, the CDR3 is TGCGCCAGCAGTGAAGGAGGTTACGAGCAGTACTTC. The encoded protein is CASSEGGYEQYF.